Shown below are 10 T cell receptor beta chains from a single sample sequenced in a study of monozygotic twins with inflammatory bowel disease. From its re-call of the 5' RACE reads, TCRdb lists each CDR3 protein once, without DNA. Here the sample table reports 150,000 to 200,000 distinct CDR3 sequences. Sequenced sample: blood. The receptor set was obtained from a human donor with ulcerative colitis or Crohn's disease, or a healthy co-twin of an affected twin (not recorded which).

The chain links TRBV20-1 to TRBJ2-7; TCRdb lists TRBD2, though no DNA is available to test this call. Germline loops: CDR1 DFQATT, CDR2 SNEGSKA (reference sequence). The CDR3 spans 13 residues. The CDR3 loop is CSLETSGSYEQYF.

This chain's CDR3 is CASSLGTSGSRTDTQYF. The chain joins TRBV5-1 to TRBJ2-3; TCRdb's D call of TRBD2 is untestable without DNA. Germline V gives CDR1 SGHRS, CDR2 YFSETQ. This CDR3 region has 17 residues.

CDR3 protein: CATRPGQAPSTDTQYF. V gene TRBV15 combines with J gene TRBJ2-3; checking the TCRdb D call of TRBD1 is not possible without DNA. CDR1 and CDR2 from the germline V gene are LNHNV and YYDKDF (reference sequence). The CDR3 covers 16 residues.

The chain links TRBV20-1 to TRBJ2-5; TCRdb's D gene call, TRBD1, goes unchecked for lack of DNA. Germline V gene data show CDR1 as DFQATT and CDR2 as SNEGSKA (reference sequence). The CDR3 is made up of 15 amino acids. CDR3 residues: CSAIPGSHGGETQYF.

The V and J genes are TRBV24-1 and TRBJ2-7; the D gene TCRdb calls, TRBD1, cannot be checked with no DNA. Germline V gene sequence: CDR1 KGHDR, CDR2 SFDVKD. The CDR3 covers 15 residues. The CDR3 loop is CATSDCRDREYEQYF.

V usage is TRBV15 and J usage is TRBJ2-7; no DNA is available, so the TRBD2 call from TCRdb remains unchecked. The V gene's germline CDR1 is LNHNV and CDR2 YYDKDF (reference sequence). The CDR3 covers 14 residues. This chain's CDR3 is CATRASGRATEQYF.

The chain has TRBV19 and TRBJ1-5; without DNA, the TCRdb call of TRBD1 cannot be checked. The CDR3 totals 13 residues. Germline V gene data show CDR1 as LNHDA and CDR2 as SQIVND (reference sequence). CDR3 in amino acids: CASRGAFNQPQHF.

The genes are TRBV27 and TRBJ2-1; TCRdb selects TRBD1, and the lack of DNA leaves this call unchecked. There are 13 residues in the CDR3. Germline assignment: CDR1 MNHEY and CDR2 SMNVEV (reference sequence). Here the CDR3 reads CASSQGVGNEQFF.

This chain joins TRBV28 and TRBJ2-4; TCRdb reports TRBD1, a call that lacks DNA to check it against. This CDR3 spans 17 amino acids. Germline loops: CDR1 MDHEN, CDR2 SYDVKM. CDR3: CASSSLDREGAKNIQYF.

The chain joins TRBV14 to TRBJ2-1; there is no DNA to check the TCRdb D call of TRBD2. Germline-derived CDR1 and CDR2 are SGHDN and FVKESK. CDR3 size: 15 residues. The CDR3 loop reads CASSPWDFSYNEQFF. Based on the CDR3 plus reference TRBV14 and TRBJ2-1, the full variable domain is EAGVTQFPSHSVIEKGQTVTLRCDPISGHDNLYWYRRVMGKEIKFLLHFVKESKQDESGMPNNRFLAERTGGTYSTLKVQPAELEDSGVYFCASSPWDFSYNEQFFGPGTRLTVL.